This TCR beta chain emerged from a study of T cells in Graves' hyperthyroidism and ophthalmopathy. From 10 ml of fresh peripheral blood, PBMCs were isolated. CDR1 is SGHRS and CDR2 is YFSETQ in the germline V gene. The CDR3 has 15 residues. V was clipped by 1 base and J by 8 bases; unmatched bases: 6. The TCR beta CDR3 regions underwent amplification using RNA transcripts as the source. HTBI primers were employed in a first-round RT-PCR of the TCR CDR3. TCRdb re-called the multiplex PCR reads through MiXCR, storing one row per CDR3 protein. In the table there are 210,000 or so distinct CDR3 sequences, approximately 17% of which are singletons. Many counts were recorded for this clonotype.

This chain joins TRBV5-1 and TRBJ2-1, with TRBD1 matching 10 bases. Sequenced sample: blood. The receptor's source is a middle-aged man with Graves' hyperthyroidism. CDR3 amino acids: CASSLSGTGVDEQFF. In nucleotides, the CDR3 is TGCGCCAGCAGCTTGAGTGGGACAGGGGTTGATGAGCAGTTCTTC.